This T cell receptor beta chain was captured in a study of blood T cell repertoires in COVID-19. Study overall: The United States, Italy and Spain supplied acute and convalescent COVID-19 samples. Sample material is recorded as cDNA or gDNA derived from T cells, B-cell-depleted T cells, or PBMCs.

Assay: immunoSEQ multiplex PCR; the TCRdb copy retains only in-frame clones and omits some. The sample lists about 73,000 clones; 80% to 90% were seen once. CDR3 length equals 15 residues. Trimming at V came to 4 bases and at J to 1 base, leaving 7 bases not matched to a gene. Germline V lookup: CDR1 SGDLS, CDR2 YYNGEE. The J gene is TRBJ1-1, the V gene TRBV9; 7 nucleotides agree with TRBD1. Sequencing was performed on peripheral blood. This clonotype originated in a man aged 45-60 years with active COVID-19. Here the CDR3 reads CASSPRQGQNTEAFF. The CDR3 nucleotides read TGTGCCAGCAGCCCGCGACAGGGACAGAACACTGAAGCTTTCTTT.